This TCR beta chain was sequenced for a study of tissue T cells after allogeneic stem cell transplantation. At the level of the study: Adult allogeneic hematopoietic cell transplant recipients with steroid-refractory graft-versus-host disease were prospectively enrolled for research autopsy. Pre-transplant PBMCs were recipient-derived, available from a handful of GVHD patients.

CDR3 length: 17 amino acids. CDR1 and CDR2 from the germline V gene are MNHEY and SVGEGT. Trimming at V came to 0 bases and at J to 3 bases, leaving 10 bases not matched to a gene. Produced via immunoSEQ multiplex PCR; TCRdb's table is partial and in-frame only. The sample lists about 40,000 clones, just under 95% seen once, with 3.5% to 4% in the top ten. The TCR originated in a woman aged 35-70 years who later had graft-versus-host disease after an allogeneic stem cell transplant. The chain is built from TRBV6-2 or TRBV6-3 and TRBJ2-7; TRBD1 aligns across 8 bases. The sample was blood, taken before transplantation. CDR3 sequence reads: CASSYSTVTGVNYEQYF. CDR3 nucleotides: TGTGCCAGCAGTTACTCGACCGTGACAGGGGTAAACTACGAGCAGTACTTC.